Listed below are T cell receptor beta chains from one sample, sequenced in a study of cytomegalovirus exposure and HLA in healthy donors. This table comes from immunoSEQ multiplex PCR, and its TCRdb copy is limited to in-frame clones, with some not included. The sample includes under 150,000 clones, more than 85% seen only once; the top ten take roughly 10%. Material: PBMCs. These receptors originate from a man between 18 and 35 years old in good health and CMV-seropositive. Both conserved end residues are part of each CDR3. The D gene is left open where the match is weak. A clone size is listed for some rows: how often the clone was seen (once, few, many), or a class if it is expanded.

TRBV12-2	-	TRBJ1-6	-	CASRLGDGGASPLHF	TGTGCAAGTCGCTTAGGGGATGGGGGCGCCTCACCCCTCCACTTT
TRBV2	-	TRBJ1-2	-	CASSSGQNYGYTF	TGTGCCAGCAGTTCAGGACAGAACTATGGCTACACCTTC
TRBV5-1	-	TRBJ2-3	-	CASRGGLSTDTQYF	TGCGCCAGCAGGGGGGGGCTAAGCACAGATACGCAGTATTTT
TRBV19	-	TRBJ1-5	few	CASREPGINQPQHF	TGTGCCAGTAGGGAACCGGGGATAAATCAGCCCCAGCATTTT
TRBV6-5	TRBD1	TRBJ1-4	-	CASSSDGQGKKLFF	TGTGCCAGCAGCTCCGACGGACAGGGTAAAAAACTGTTTTTT
TRBV18	-	TRBJ2-5	-	CASSPGAKTQYF	TGTGCCAGCTCACCGGGGGCGAAGACCCAGTACTTC
TRBV5-1	-	TRBJ2-5	-	CASSLEDTQETQYF	TGCGCCAGCAGCTTGGAAGACACCCAAGAGACCCAGTACTTC
TRBV9	TRBD2	TRBJ2-1	-	CASSPGGGSYNEQFF	TGTGCCAGCAGCCCCGGGGGGGGGAGCTACAATGAGCAGTTCTTC
TRBV29-1	-	TRBJ1-1	-	CSVGFEQGFSSTEAFF	TGCAGCGTTGGTTTTGAGCAGGGTTTTTCGTCCACTGAAGCTTTCTTT
TRBV6-5	TRBD1	TRBJ1-2	-	CASSHDRGRSYGYTF	TGTGCCAGCAGTCATGACAGGGGCCGATCCTATGGCTACACCTTC
TRBV4-2	-	TRBJ1-3	-	CASSQDWAPGGNTIYF	TGTGCCAGCAGCCAAGATTGGGCCCCGGGAGGAAACACCATATATTTT
TRBV6-5	-	TRBJ2-2	-	CASRNVRGGELFF	TGTGCCAGCAGAAATGTCAGGGGCGGGGAGCTGTTTTTT
TRBV6-6	-	TRBJ1-5	few	CASSYRAGPHQPQHF	TGTGCCAGCAGTTACCGGGCAGGGCCTCATCAGCCCCAGCATTTT
TRBV18	TRBD1	TRBJ1-5	-	CASSPNIRTGKSNQPQHF	TGTGCCAGCTCACCGAATATTAGGACAGGGAAAAGCAATCAGCCCCAGCATTTT
TRBV27	-	TRBJ1-5	-	CASRENSNQPQHF	TGTGCCAGCCGTGAGAATAGCAATCAGCCCCAGCATTTT
TRBV4-1	TRBD2	TRBJ2-3	once	CASSQEGLAGRGTDTQYF	TGCGCCAGCAGCCAAGAGGGGTTAGCGGGACGTGGAACAGATACGCAGTATTTT
TRBV6-5	-	TRBJ2-5	-	CASSTGLTGQETQYF	TGTGCCAGCAGTACGGGACTGACAGGGCAAGAGACCCAGTACTTC
TRBV4-1	-	TRBJ2-1	-	CASSPPRGFEQFF	TGCGCCAGCAGCCCCCCAAGGGGTTTTGAGCAGTTCTTC
TRBV5-1	-	TRBJ2-6	few	CASSLQGGNSGANVLTF	TGCGCCAGCAGCTTGCAGGGGGGCAATTCTGGGGCCAACGTCCTGACTTTC
TRBV6-1	-	TRBJ1-3	-	CASSDRAGNTIYF	TGTGCCAGCAGTGACAGGGCGGGAAACACCATATATTTT
TRBV5-5	TRBD1	TRBJ1-2	-	CASSLEGAARPIF	TGTGCCAGCAGCTTGGAGGGGGCGGCAAGGCCAATCTTC
TRBV7-7	-	TRBJ2-1	-	CASSLVRRVSYNEQFF	TGTGCTAGCAGCTTAGTACGCAGGGTCTCCTACAATGAGCAGTTCTTC